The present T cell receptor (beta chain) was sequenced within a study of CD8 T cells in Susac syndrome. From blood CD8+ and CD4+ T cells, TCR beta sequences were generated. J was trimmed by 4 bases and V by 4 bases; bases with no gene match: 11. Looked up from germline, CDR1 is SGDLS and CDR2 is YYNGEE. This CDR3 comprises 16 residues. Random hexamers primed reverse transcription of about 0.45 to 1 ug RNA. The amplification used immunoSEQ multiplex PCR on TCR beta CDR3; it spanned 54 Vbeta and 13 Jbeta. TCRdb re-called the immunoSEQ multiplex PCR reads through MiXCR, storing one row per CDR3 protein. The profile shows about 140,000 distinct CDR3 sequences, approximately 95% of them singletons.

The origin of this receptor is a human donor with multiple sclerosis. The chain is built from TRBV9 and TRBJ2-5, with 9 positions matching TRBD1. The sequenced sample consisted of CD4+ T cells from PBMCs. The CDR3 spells CASSSAPGQGIETQYF. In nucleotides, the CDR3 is TGTGCCAGCAGCTCCGCCCCGGGACAGGGAATAGAGACCCAGTACTTC.